Below are 17 T cell receptor beta chains sequenced from a single sample in a study of T-cell reconstitution after alpha-beta-depleted transplantation in children. TCRbeta library preparation incorporated unique molecular identifiers. TCRdb re-called the PCR reads with MiXCR, one entry per CDR3 protein. The data contain 500,000 or so distinct CDR3 sequences, roughly 11% of them singletons. The sequencing used PBMCs, mostly from graft donor cells, collected 180 days after TCRalphabeta/CD19-depleted stem cell transplant. The receptors were sampled from a female patient between 2 and 10 years old who had a stem cell transplant for aplastic anemia, so the T cells may come from the graft donor.

A single count supports this clonotype. The junction does not match germline at one end; this may be a read error. The V and J genes are TRBV24-1 and TRBJ2-1, with D possibly being TRBD1 or TRBD2 (5 bases each). CDR1 is KGHDR, CDR2 SFDVKD, per germline. The CDR3 is 13 amino acids. DNA for the CDR3: TGTGCCACCAGTGATGAGCGACCCAGGGAGCATTTCTTC. Translated, it gives CATSDERPREHFF.

V and J are TRBV4-2 and TRBJ1-1; D remains unclear. The CDR3 runs 12 residues. Trimming cost V 0 bases and J 9 bases, with 8 bases left between them. Germline V gives CDR1 LGHNA, CDR2 YNFKEQ. The CDR3 spells CASSQDRGKAFF. CDR3 in DNA: TGTGCCAGCAGCCAAGATCGTGGGAAAGCTTTCTTT.

This clonotype has a handful of counts. V and J are TRBV21-1 and TRBJ1-1; TRBD1 is the table's D call, not checked against the DNA. TRBV21-1 is deemed a pseudogene. This CDR3 is built from 15 residues. The CDR3: CASSKGRTGVGEAFF. CDR3 sequence (DNA): TGTGCCAGCAGCAAAGGGAGGACAGGGGTTGGTGAAGCTTTCTTT.

The chain carries TRBV15 and TRBJ2-1; TRBD2 is a possible D gene (7 bases). Germline CDR1 is LNHNV and CDR2 is YYDKDF (reference sequence). Trimming took 3 bases from V and 9 from J, leaving 24 bases between them. This CDR3 has 17 amino acids. Here the CDR3 reads CATSSGFPGGRSLEQFF. The DNA for the CDR3 is TGTGCCACCAGCAGCGGATTCCCGGGGGGCCGAAGCCTTGAGCAGTTCTTC.

This clonotype has a count of ten or more. The chain is built from TRBV29-1 and TRBJ2-7, with unresolved D. The CDR3 covers 14 residues. V lost 6 bases to trimming and J lost 2 bases, with 17 bases between them. CDR1 and CDR2 from the germline V gene are SQVTM and ANQGSEA. The chain's CDR3 is CSVGTGSRAYEQYF. In DNA, the CDR3 is TGCAGCGTCGGCACGGGCAGTCGGGCCTACGAGCAGTACTTC.

This clonotype has more than one count but fewer than ten. V gene TRBV19 combines with J gene TRBJ1-5; D remains ambiguous. Trimming pared 6 bases from V and 7 bases from J, leaving 19 bases between. CDR1 is LNHDA and CDR2 is SQIVND in the germline V gene (reference sequence). This CDR3 region has 15 residues. DNA of the CDR3: TGTGCCAGTAGCCTCCGACTTGCTGGAGGGCAGCCCCAGCATTTT. This sequence encodes CASSLRLAGGQPQHF.

CDR3: CASRQGGTQYF. CDR3 sequence (DNA): TGTGCCAGCAGACAGGGGGGGACCCAGTACTTC. V and J are TRBV2 and TRBJ2-5, with 8 bases matching TRBD1. V gave up 6 bases and J gave up 7 bases; unmatched junction bases: 1. The germline gives CDR1 SNHLY, CDR2 FYNNEI. The CDR3 covers 11 residues.

This clonotype was recorded many times. This chain uses TRBV5-1 with TRBJ1-1; D not resolved. Germline loops: CDR1 SGHRS, CDR2 YFSETQ. The CDR3 spans 14 residues. Trimming left V 4 bases short and J 4 bases short, with 14 bases between. In DNA, the CDR3 is TGCGCCAGCAGCCGAGGCGGGGAGGCCACTGAAGCTTTCTTT. Translation gives CASSRGGEATEAFF.

This clonotype was seen a few times. V and J are TRBV27 and TRBJ2-2, with TRBD2 identical over 10 bases. V was pared by 6 bases and J by 6 bases, with 4 bases of the junction left unmatched. The CDR3 runs 14 residues. Germline V gives CDR1 MNHEY, CDR2 SMNVEV (reference sequence). CDR3 coding DNA: TGTGCCAGCAGCTTCCTAGCGGGGGCCGGGGAGCTGTTTTTT. This translates into CASSFLAGAGELFF.

This clonotype was counted between two and nine times. The V call is TRBV12-3 or TRBV12-4, the J call TRBJ1-6; TRBD1 matches 9 bases. The V segment lost 3 bases and the J segment 11 bases; nucleotides outside the gene matches: 11. The CDR3 length is 16 residues. The CDR3 here is CASSFHKRDRVPPLHF. CDR3 nucleotides: TGTGCCAGCAGTTTCCATAAACGGGACAGGGTCCCACCCCTCCACTTT.

The chain has TRBV5-6 and TRBJ2-7; tentative D call: TRBD2 (7 bases). Looked up from germline, CDR1 is SGHDT and CDR2 is YYEEEE. The CDR3 has 16 residues. The ends were cut back, 3 bases at V and 0 bases at J, with 16 bases in the middle. The CDR3 is CASSWGWGGHSYEQYV. The CDR3 DNA reads TGTGCCAGCAGCTGGGGGTGGGGGGGGCACTCCTACGAGCAGTACGTC.

The chain combines TRBV29-1 with TRBJ2-3; D unresolved. Trimming left V 2 bases short and J 4 bases short, with 25 bases between. Per germline, CDR1 SQVTM and CDR2 ANQGSEA. The CDR3 spans 18 residues. The DNA for the CDR3 is TGCAGCGTTGAAATTTTGACTCCGGGCCTCTTCTCCCCAGATACGCAGTATTTT. It yields the protein CSVEILTPGLFSPDTQYF.

The sample holds a few counts of this clonotype. V is TRBV20-1 and J is TRBJ2-4, with TRBD1 matching 10 bases. CDR1 is DFQATT and CDR2 is SNEGSKA in the germline V gene (reference sequence). After removal of 0 bases from V and 1 base from J, the junction contained 9 bases not matched to a gene. This CDR3 has 18 residues. The CDR3, as DNA: TGCAGTGCTAGAGATCCCGCCCCGGGACAGGGGGCCAAAAACATTCAGTACTTC. Protein product: CSARDPAPGQGAKNIQYF.

This clonotype has just a few counts. The chain couples TRBV6-5 to TRBJ1-4; D possibly corresponds to TRBD1 (5 bases). V lost 0 bases and J 5 bases, leaving 7 bases between the germline ends. Germline lookup yields CDR1 MNHEY and CDR2 SVGAGI. There are 14 residues in the CDR3. In DNA, the CDR3 is TGTGCCAGCAGTTACTCATCAGGGAATGAAAAACTGTTTTTT. Encoded protein: CASSYSSGNEKLFF.

This sequence joins TRBV25-1 and TRBJ2-3; 9 bases line up with TRBD2. This CDR3 contains 20 residues. Germline V gene sequence: CDR1 MGHDK, CDR2 SYGVNS. The V gene end was trimmed by 1 base and the J gene end by 3 bases; junction bases not matched to a gene: 17. The chain's CDR3 is CASSELYSGTSYAWTDTQYF. CDR3 sequence (DNA): TGTGCCAGCAGTGAATTGTACTCGGGGACTAGCTACGCTTGGACAGATACGCAGTATTTT. Full variable domain (rest looked up from reference TRBV25-1 and TRBJ2-3): EADIYQTPRYLVIGTGKKITLECSQTMGHDKMYWYQQDPGMELHLIHYSYGVNSTEKGDLSSESTVSRIRTEHFPLTLESARPSHTSQYLCASSELYSGTSYAWTDTQYFGPGTRLTVL.

Only a few counts were recorded for this clonotype. The genes are TRBV30 and TRBJ2-1; D remains unclear. Between the trimmed V and J ends, which lost 2 bases and 4 bases, there was a span of 6 bases. Germline-derived CDR1 and CDR2 are GTSNPN and SVGIG (reference sequence). The CDR3 sequence is 12 residues long. CDR3 sequence reads: CAWSFGYNEQFF. The CDR3 DNA sequence: TGTGCCTGGAGTTTCGGGTACAATGAGCAGTTCTTC. The full variable domain, in which reference TRBV30 and TRBJ2-1 provide the parts outside the CDR3, is SQTIHQWPATLVQPVGSPLSLECTVEGTSNPNLYWYRQAAGRGLQLLFYSVGIGQISSEVPQNLSASRPQDRQFILSSKKLLLSDSGFYLCAWSFGYNEQFFGPGTRLTVL.

This clonotype came up many times. The rearrangement joins TRBV27 to TRBJ2-1, with D perhaps given as TRBD1 or TRBD2 (5 bases each). The V end was cut by 3 bases, the J end by 1 base, with 10 bases between. The germline V gene encodes CDR1 MNHEY and CDR2 SMNVEV (reference sequence). The CDR3 has 15 amino acids. This CDR3 reads CASSFMGPSYNEQFF. The CDR3 DNA sequence: TGTGCCAGCAGTTTCATGGGACCTTCCTACAATGAGCAGTTCTTC.